The 18 T cell receptor beta chains in this list originate from one sample, sequenced in a study of blood T cell repertoires in COVID-19. Sequencing was performed with immunoSEQ multiplex PCR; in TCRdb, only in-frame clones are kept and a portion is missing. The data contain 150,000 to 200,000 clones, around four fifths of them singletons. Input material: PBMCs or T cells enriched from blood (not recorded which). The receptor source for this set is a woman in her forties or fifties who had recovered from COVID-19.

This rearrangement joins TRBV10-3 to TRBJ1-1; TRBD1 might be the D (5 bases). Germline lookup yields CDR1 ENHRY and CDR2 SYGVKD. Trimming removed 3 bases from V and 4 bases from J, with 12 bases in between. The CDR3 loop spans 14 amino acids. The CDR3 DNA is TGTGCCATCAGTGATGGGACTAAAACCACTGAAGCTTTCTTT. Translated: CAISDGTKTTEAFF.

V gene TRBV29-1 combines with J gene TRBJ2-3, with TRBD2 identical over 11 bases. CDR1 and CDR2 from the germline V gene are SQVTM and ANQGSEA. V was clipped by 3 bases and J by 5 bases; unmatched bases: 7. The CDR3 runs to 15 residues. This CDR3 reads CSVDDRTSGLDTQYF. In DNA, the CDR3 is TGCAGCGTTGACGATAGGACTAGCGGGTTAGATACGCAGTATTTT.

This clone was counted only a few times. CDR3 region: CASSLRGESTEAFF. In DNA, the CDR3 is TGTGCCAGCAGCTTAAGGGGGGAGAGTACTGAAGCTTTCTTT. The chain uses TRBV7-3 and TRBJ1-1; TRBD1 might be the D (5 bases). Germline CDR1 is SGHTA and CDR2 is FQGTGA. Trimming took off 1 base at V and 5 bases at J, with 11 bases between the two ends. CDR3 size: 14 residues.

This clone came up once. The V and J genes are TRBV5-1 and TRBJ2-2, with D maybe TRBD1 (5 bases). This CDR3 is 16 amino acids long. Germline loops: CDR1 SGHRS, CDR2 YFSETQ. Trimming left V 2 bases short and J 0 bases short, with 11 bases between. Written as DNA, the CDR3 is TGCGCCAGCAGCTTCCGACAGAACGCGAACACCGGGGAGCTGTTTTTT. Amino acids: CASSFRQNANTGELFF. Using reference TRBV5-1 and TRBJ2-2 for the parts outside the CDR3, the full variable domain is KAGVTQTPRYLIKTRGQQVTLSCSPISGHRSVSWYQQTPGQGLQFLFEYFSETQRNKGNFPGRFSGRQFSNSRSEMNVSTLELGDSALYLCASSFRQNANTGELFFGEGSRLTVL.

The genes are TRBV5-8 and TRBJ2-1, with 13 bases fitting TRBD2. This CDR3 has 18 residues. V lost 0 bases, J lost 0 bases, and 3 bases stayed unmatched. Per germline, CDR1 SGHTS and CDR2 YDEGEE. This CDR3 reads CASSLATSGRASYNEQFF. The DNA for the CDR3 is TGTGCCAGCAGCTTGGCCACTAGCGGGAGGGCCTCCTACAATGAGCAGTTCTTC.

CDR3 sequence reads: CASSLTGGDETQYF. The CDR3 DNA reads as TGTGCCAGCAGCTTAACCGGCGGGGACGAGACCCAGTACTTC. V gene TRBV7-2 combines with J gene TRBJ2-5, with D maybe TRBD2 (6 bases). CDR1 SGHTA and CDR2 FQGNSA come from the germline V gene. With 2 bases removed from V and 5 bases from J, the gap between germline ends came to 12 bases. The CDR3 contains 14 residues.

The rearrangement uses TRBV11-2 and TRBJ1-2; TRBD1 aligns across 9 bases. J lost 5 bases, V lost 0 bases, and 1 base had no gene match. This CDR3 spans 14 amino acids. In germline, CDR1 is SGHAT, CDR2 FQNNGV. The DNA for the CDR3 is TGTGCCAGCAGCTTAGAAGGGACAGGGTATGGCTACACCTTC. It translates to CASSLEGTGYGYTF.

The V call is TRBV28, the J call TRBJ1-1; D remains unclear. Germline V gene sequence: CDR1 MDHEN, CDR2 SYDVKM. V lost 3 bases to trimming and J lost 5 bases, with 7 bases between them. The CDR3 is 12 residues long. The DNA of the CDR3 is TGTGCCAGCAGTTTGTCGGGGACTGAAGCTTTCTTT. Translated: CASSLSGTEAFF.

The chain has TRBV12-2 and TRBJ2-7; whether TRBD2, the table's D call, matches the DNA was not checked. TRBV12-2 is designated a pseudogene. This CDR3 has 14 residues. This CDR3 is CASRFCGTTYEQYF. CDR3 in DNA: TGTGCAAGTCGCTTCTGCGGGACTACCTACGAGCAGTACTTC.

CDR3 nucleotide sequence: TGTGCCAGCAGTAGCGGGAGCCCGTCGGAGGAGCAGTTCTTC. Translated: CASSSGSPSEEQFF. The J gene is TRBJ2-1, the V gene TRBV6-5; the match to TRBD2 covers 8 bases. The CDR3 extends over 14 amino acids. V was clipped by 5 bases and J by 10 bases; unmatched bases: 10. CDR1 and CDR2 from the germline V gene are MNHEY and SVGAGI.

V and J are TRBV6-1 and TRBJ2-4; 7 bases are a match to TRBD2. The length of the CDR3 is 16 residues. In germline, CDR1 is MNHNS, CDR2 SASEGT. J gave up 0 bases and V 4 bases, and 6 bases lay outside the gene matches. In DNA, the CDR3 is TGTGCCAGCAGTGGCGGGGGACCCATAGCCAAAAACATTCAGTACTTC. This sequence encodes CASSGGGPIAKNIQYF.

The chain links TRBV10-2 to TRBJ1-2, with unresolved D. V was cut by 2 bases and J by 7 bases, with 14 bases left in between. The length of the CDR3 is 14 residues. The germline gives CDR1 WSHSY, CDR2 SAAADI. The CDR3 DNA sequence: TGCGCCAGCAGTGAGGACTTACGACTTGCTGGCTACACCTTC. It is translated as CASSEDLRLAGYTF.

This clone came up a few times. The chain carries TRBV30 and TRBJ1-2; TRBD1 matches at 7 bases. Germline V gene lookup returns CDR1 GTSNPN and CDR2 SVGIG (reference sequence). CDR3 size: 16 residues. Trimming cost V 0 bases and J 4 bases; bases outside gene matches: 11. CDR3 DNA sequence: TGTGCCTGGAGTGTCCCGCTAGTGGGGACAGTCTATGGCTACACCTTC. Translation: CAWSVPLVGTVYGYTF.

This clone has only a few counts. The V gene is TRBV5-8, the J gene TRBJ2-7, with 9 nucleotides matching TRBD1. This CDR3 is 15 amino acids long. The ends lost 4 bases at V and 4 bases at J; junction bases unmatched: 9. The V gene's germline CDR1 is SGHTS and CDR2 YDEGEE. CDR3 in DNA: TGTGCCAGCAGCCCTGGGACAGGGTTAGTGTACGAGCAGTACTTC. It yields the protein CASSPGTGLVYEQYF. Complete variable domain (other parts from reference TRBV5-8 and TRBJ2-7): EAGVTQSPTHLIKTRGQQATLRCSPISGHTSVYWYQQALGLGLQFLLWYDEGEERNRGNFPPRFSGRQFPNYSSELNVNALELEDSALYLCASSPGTGLVYEQYFGPGTRLTVT.

The V call is TRBV15, the J call TRBJ1-1, with 7 bases that match TRBD1. Trimming removed 6 bases from V and 8 bases from J; junction bases left unmatched: 18. CDR1 is LNHNV, CDR2 YYDKDF, per germline (reference sequence). The CDR3 runs to 16 residues. CDR3 residues: CATRQGQGKGAPEAFF. CDR3 DNA sequence: TGTGCCACCAGACAAGGGCAGGGTAAGGGGGCCCCCGAAGCTTTCTTT. Looking up the rest from reference TRBV15 and TRBJ1-1 gives the full variable domain: DAMVIQNPRYQVTQFGKPVTLSCSQTLNHNVMYWYQQKSSQAPKLLFHYYDKDFNNEADTPDNFQSRRPNTSFCFLDIRSPGLGDTAMYLCATRQGQGKGAPEAFFGQGTRLTVV.

The chain combines TRBV30 with TRBJ2-3, with D perhaps matching TRBD2 (6 bases). V was cut by 1 base and J by 2 bases, with 13 bases left in between. Looked up from germline, CDR1 is GTSNPN and CDR2 is SVGIG (reference sequence). This CDR3 comprises 15 residues. CDR3 nucleotide sequence: TGTGCCTGGAGTGAAAATAGCGGCTCCACAGATACGCAGTATTTT. The encoded protein is CAWSENSGSTDTQYF.

A few counts support this clone. CDR3 region: CASSPQRDYTGELFF. CDR3 coding DNA: TGTGCCAGCTCACCTCAGCGGGACTACACCGGGGAGCTGTTTTTT. The chain has TRBV18 and TRBJ2-2; 7 positions agree with TRBD2. V lost 3 bases and J lost 3; bases outside the gene matches: 4. This CDR3 is 15 amino acids long. CDR1 KGHSH and CDR2 LQKENI come from the germline V gene.

This clone was seen more than once but under ten times. The gene calls are TRBV5-3 and TRBJ1-6, with TRBD1 identical over 8 bases. TRBV5-3 has ORF status, its function being uncertain. The CDR3 sequence is 18 residues long. J was trimmed by 5 bases and V by 0 bases; bases with no gene match: 10. The CDR3 DNA follows: TGTGCCAGAAGCTTGGAACAGGGGGTTAGGCATCATAATTCACCCCTCCACTTT. Its translation: CARSLEQGVRHHNSPLHF.